This is a list of T cell receptor beta chains from one sample in a study of CD8 T cells in ankylosing spondylitis. TCRdb redid the calling of the 5' RACE reads with MiXCR, one entry per CDR3 protein. The sample lists about 420,000 distinct CDR3 sequences, around 22% occurring once. The sequencing sample was made of blood, either unsorted or a sorted T cell fraction (not recorded which). Receptor source: a male donor with ankylosing spondylitis. CDR3s include the opening cysteine and the closing phenylalanine or tryptophan. The D gene is left open where the match is weak. The size field is filled for only some rows; it gives once, few, many or a size class.

j_gene	v_gene	abundance	d_gene	CDR3nt	CDR3aa
TRBJ2-7	TRBV4-1	.	TRBD2	TGCGCCAGCAGCCTGGGACTAGCGGGAGTGGGGGAGCAGTACTTC	CASSLGLAGVGEQYF
TRBJ2-5	TRBV6-1	few	TRBD2	TGTGCCAGCAGTGACCCCGGGGGGGTAGCGGGATACGAGACCCAGTACTTC	CASSDPGGVAGYETQYF
TRBJ1-6	TRBV20-1	few	TRBD1	TGCAGTGCTAGAGGCCTACAGGGGTCAGATTCACCCCTCCACTTT	CSARGLQGSDSPLHF
TRBJ2-7	TRBV25-1	.	.	TGTGCCAGCAGTGATCATCAGAAGTCCTACGAGCAGTACTTC	CASSDHQKSYEQYF
TRBJ2-2	TRBV7-2	many	TRBD2	TGTGCCAGCAGCGCTAGTACGGGGGGGGCCGGGGAGCTGTTTTTT	CASSASTGGAGELFF
TRBJ1-1	TRBV19	.	.	TGTGCCAGTAGCGGGACTAGGGGAACTGAAGCTTTCTTT	CASSGTRGTEAFF
TRBJ2-7	TRBV12-3/TRBV12-4	few	.	TGTGCCAGCAAGGGACACGGGTCCTACGAGCAGTACTTC	CASKGHGSYEQYF
TRBJ1-1	TRBV18	few	TRBD1	TGTGCCAGCTCACAGAGGACAGGAGAAGCTTTCTTT	CASSQRTGEAFF
TRBJ2-2	TRBV7-2	.	.	TGTGCCAGCAGCTTATCGGCGGGCTTGAACACCGGGGAGCTGTTTTTT	CASSLSAGLNTGELFF
TRBJ2-3	TRBV20-1	few	.	TGCAGTGCTAGTAGCGGATACACAGATACGCAGTATTTT	CSASSGYTDTQYF
TRBJ1-2	TRBV20-1	.	.	TGCAGTGCGAGCTGGACCCCCGGGGGCTACACCTTC	CSASWTPGGYTF
TRBJ2-7	TRBV29-1	once	TRBD2	TGCAGCGTTGAAGAAGAGGGGGGGTATACTAGCGGGATAACCTACGAGCAGTACTTC	CSVEEEGGYTSGITYEQYF
TRBJ2-1	TRBV4-1	few	TRBD2	TGCGCCAGCAGCCAATTCTCCGGGACTAAAGATGAGCAGTTCTTC	CASSQFSGTKDEQFF
TRBJ2-2	TRBV4-2	.	TRBD2	TGTGCCAGCAGCCAAGATTACGGTAGCGGGAGGGCCTCAAACACCGGGGAGCTGTTTTTT	CASSQDYGSGRASNTGELFF
TRBJ2-1	TRBV6-5	.	.	TGTGCCAGCAGTTACTTTGGGATGGACAATGAGCAGTTCTTC	CASSYFGMDNEQFF
TRBJ2-3	TRBV4-1	.	.	TGCGCCAGCAGCCTTTTTGGGGGATTTGGAGATACGCAGTATTTT	CASSLFGGFGDTQYF
TRBJ2-3	TRBV4-3	few	TRBD2	TGCGCCAGCAGCCCCATGACTAGCGGGAGACCAGATACGCAGTATTTT	CASSPMTSGRPDTQYF
TRBJ1-6	TRBV20-1	.	.	TGCAGTGCTAGACCGGACAGAGGCATAGATTCACCCCTCCACTTT	CSARPDRGIDSPLHF
TRBJ2-5	TRBV20-1	few	.	TGCAGTGCTAGACTAGACAGTCGTGGAGAGACCCAGTACTTC	CSARLDSRGETQYF
TRBJ2-1	TRBV9	few	.	TGTGCCAGCAGCAGTCGCTACACCTACAATGAGCAGTTCTTC	CASSSRYTYNEQFF
TRBJ1-1	TRBV6-7	.	TRBD1	TGTGCCAGCAGGGTGGGACAGCCACCGAACACTGAAGCTTTCTTT	CASRVGQPPNTEAFF
TRBJ2-7	TRBV29-1	many	.	TGCAGCGCTTCGGGACTCGCCTACGAGCAGTACTTC	CSASGLAYEQYF
TRBJ2-5	TRBV20-1	.	.	TGCAGTGCTAGGGCGGCAGGGGTCCAAGAGACCCAGTACTTC	CSARAAGVQETQYF
TRBJ2-7	TRBV5-1	few	.	TGCGCCAGCACCCTCGTGGCCGGCACTTCCTACGAGCAGTACTTC	CASTLVAGTSYEQYF
TRBJ1-1	TRBV7-2	.	TRBD1	TGTGCCAGCAGCCCTCAGACAGGGTGGGGTGAAGCTTTCTTT	CASSPQTGWGEAFF
TRBJ2-6	TRBV5-3	.	.	TGTGCCAGCAGCTTGGCCACAGCCTCTGGGGCCAACGTCCTGACTTTC	CASSLATASGANVLTF
TRBJ2-2	TRBV12-3/TRBV12-4	.	.	TGTGCCAGCAGTTTGGACCGAATGAACACCGGGGAGCTGTTTTTT	CASSLDRMNTGELFF
TRBJ2-7	TRBV6-5	.	.	TGTGCCAGCAGTTATGGAGGCCGAGCCTACGAGCAGTACTTC	CASSYGGRAYEQYF
TRBJ2-1	TRBV19	few	TRBD2	TGTGCCAGTAGTATGAACCCCCGGAGCGGGAGGGCTCCTGAGCAGTTCTTC	CASSMNPRSGRAPEQFF
TRBJ1-1	TRBV27	.	.	TGTGCCAGCAGTCCGGGCAGGGGTCGAGCTGAAGCTTTCTTT	CASSPGRGRAEAFF
TRBJ1-4	TRBV7-2	.	.	TGTGCCAGCAGCTCCGCGGCAGGGAGGAAGCTGTTTTTT	CASSSAAGRKLFF
TRBJ2-1	TRBV13	.	TRBD2	TGTGCCAGCAGCTTAGGTACGACTAGCGGGAGCGATGAGCAGTTCTTC	CASSLGTTSGSDEQFF
TRBJ2-2	TRBV20-1	many	.	TGCAGTGCTCAACGGGACACCAACACCGGGGAGCTGTTTTTT	CSAQRDTNTGELFF
TRBJ1-5	TRBV12-3/TRBV12-4	few	TRBD1	TGTGCCAGCAGCCTAACAGGGGTAGGACAGCCCCAGCATTTT	CASSLTGVGQPQHF
TRBJ2-5	TRBV5-1	few	TRBD2	TGCGCCAGCAGTCCTATTAACGGGAGGGCCTGGGAGACCCAGTACTTC	CASSPINGRAWETQYF
TRBJ2-3	TRBV5-1	few	TRBD2	TGCGCCAGCAGCTGGGCTAGCGGGATAGAAGATACGCAGTATTTT	CASSWASGIEDTQYF
TRBJ2-3	TRBV20-1	.	.	TGCAGTGCCCTTTCGGCAGATACGCAGTATTTT	CSALSADTQYF
TRBJ2-3	TRBV5-1	.	TRBD2	TGCGCCAGCAGCTTGGACCACCTAGCGGGAGGCCCCCTTAAGACAGATACGCAGTATTTT	CASSLDHLAGGPLKTDTQYF
TRBJ2-2	TRBV5-6	few	.	TGTGCCAGCAGCTGGTGGGGCCGTCCCACCGGGGAGCTGTTTTTT	CASSWWGRPTGELFF
TRBJ2-1	TRBV4-2	.	TRBD2	TGTGCCAGCAGCCAAGATCGCGCCACTAGCGGCTACAATGAGCAGTTCTTC	CASSQDRATSGYNEQFF
TRBJ2-1	TRBV24-1	.	TRBD2	TGTGCCACCAGTGATCACCGGGGGCTAGCGGGAGGGGGTGAGCAGTTCTTC	CATSDHRGLAGGGEQFF
TRBJ2-1	TRBV12-3/TRBV12-4	few	.	TGTGCCAGCAGTTTAGTTTCTCTAAACAATGAGCAGTTCTTC	CASSLVSLNNEQFF
TRBJ2-5	TRBV20-1	.	TRBD2	TGCAGTGCTAGAGATTGGGGACTAGAGGACGAGACCCAGTACTTC	CSARDWGLEDETQYF
TRBJ1-5	TRBV28	few	.	TGTGCCAGCAGTTTACCCCGACAGGACCACGAGCCCCAGCATTTT	CASSLPRQDHEPQHF
TRBJ2-1	TRBV25-1	.	.	TGTGCCAGCGCCCACACCCGGTGGGGAGGCTCCTACAATGAGCAGTTCTTC	CASAHTRWGGSYNEQFF
TRBJ2-1	TRBV27	.	TRBD2	TGTACCAGCACCCCCTTAGCGGGAGGGAATGAGCAGTTCTTC	CTSTPLAGGNEQFF
TRBJ2-7	TRBV7-2	.	.	TGTGCCAGCAGCAGAGAACGGGGCCGGGAGCAGTACTTC	CASSRERGREQYF
TRBJ2-2	TRBV7-7	few	TRBD1	TGTGCTAGCAGCCGGGGACAGGTGACCGGGGAGCTGTTTTTT	CASSRGQVTGELFF
TRBJ2-4	TRBV2	.	.	TGTGCCAGCAGTGCGGAAACCAAAAACATTCAGTACTTC	CASSAETKNIQYF
TRBJ1-1	TRBV20-1	.	TRBD1	TGCAGCGCCCTTGGGACAGGGAACACTGAAGCTTTCTTT	CSALGTGNTEAFF
TRBJ2-3	TRBV7-3	once	.	TGTGCCAGCAGCCCTACGCGGAGGGGGCGAGGAGATACGCAGTATTTT	CASSPTRRGRGDTQYF